What follows are 11 T cell receptor beta chains derived from one specimen sequenced in a study of blood T cell repertoires in COVID-19. The protocol was immunoSEQ multiplex PCR, while the TCRdb copy is restricted to in-frame clones and leaves out a portion. Here the sample spans 110,000 or so clones, roughly 84% being singletons. The sample comprised peripheral blood. The receptors stem from a woman in her sixties or seventies who had recovered from COVID-19.

This chain links TRBV19 with TRBJ1-5, with 8 bases aligning to TRBD1. The V gene end was trimmed by 8 bases and the J gene end by 7 bases; junction bases not matched to a gene: 10. Germline CDR1 LNHDA, CDR2 SQIVND (reference sequence). The CDR3 has 14 residues. The CDR3 spells CASGPQGAWQPQHF. The CDR3 DNA reads as TGTGCCAGTGGACCTCAGGGGGCCTGGCAGCCCCAGCATTTT.

This chain links TRBV30 with TRBJ1-3; TRBD1 agrees at 8 bases. Per the germline V gene, CDR1 is GTSNPN and CDR2 is SVGIG (reference sequence). This CDR3 is 19 amino acids long. V trimming: 6 bases; J trimming: 4 bases; junction bases outside the gene matches: 23. The chain's CDR3 is CACRAPWGAGQGSGNTIYF. Written as DNA, the CDR3 is TGTGCCTGTCGGGCCCCTTGGGGGGCAGGACAGGGATCCGGAAACACCATATATTTT.

The rearrangement links TRBV6-7 to TRBJ1-4, with TRBD1 as a possible D gene (6 bases). TRBV6-7 is classed as an ORF, of uncertain function. The CDR3 extends over 17 amino acids. Trimming pared 0 bases from V and 6 bases from J, leaving 17 bases between. The CDR3 spells CASSYSANRVFDEKLFF. CDR3 DNA: TGTGCCAGCAGTTACTCGGCCAACAGGGTGTTCGATGAAAAACTGTTTTTT.

V usage is TRBV5-1 and J usage is TRBJ2-7, with D hard to call. Germline assignment: CDR1 SGHRS and CDR2 YFSETQ. The CDR3 extends over 14 amino acids. V was clipped by 3 bases and J by 0 bases, with 10 bases between them. The CDR3 sequence: CASSSLGYSYEQYF. As DNA, the CDR3 is TGCGCCAGCAGCTCCCTCGGTTACTCCTACGAGCAGTACTTC.

The sample holds one count of this clone. V gene TRBV5-1 combines with J gene TRBJ2-7; 9 bases align to TRBD2. V shed 3 bases and J 0 bases; nucleotides not matched to a gene: 1. This CDR3 has 14 amino acids. Germline V lookup: CDR1 SGHRS, CDR2 YFSETQ. The CDR3: CASSSTSGSYEQYF. The CDR3 DNA follows: TGCGCCAGCAGCTCGACTAGCGGCTCCTACGAGCAGTACTTC.

The genes are TRBV30 and TRBJ1-1; D not resolved. V lost 2 bases to trimming and J lost 0 bases, with 10 bases between them. The CDR3 is made up of 14 amino acids. The germline CDR1 and CDR2 sequences are GTSNPN and SVGIG (reference sequence). CDR3 DNA sequence: TGTGCCTGGAGTCCACGCGGCGTGAACACTGAAGCTTTCTTT. Translated, it gives CAWSPRGVNTEAFF.

Written as DNA, the CDR3 is TGTGCCAGCAGCTTCAGGGAGCGGGAGTCCCGTCGCGAGCAGTACTTC. Protein sequence: CASSFRERESRREQYF. V usage is TRBV5-6 and J usage is TRBJ2-7; 8 bases map to TRBD2. The length of the CDR3 is 16 residues. With 2 bases clipped from V and 6 bases from J, the junction kept 13 bases outside the gene matches. From germline, CDR1 is SGHDT and CDR2 YYEEEE.

This rearrangement joins TRBV28 to TRBJ2-2; no clear D gene. The V end lost 6 bases, the J end lost 5 bases, and 13 bases lay between the germline ends. This CDR3 contains 14 residues. Germline V gene lookup returns CDR1 MDHEN and CDR2 SYDVKM. This chain's CDR3 is CASSPPTVTGELFF. The DNA of the CDR3 is TGTGCCAGCAGCCCACCCACAGTGACCGGGGAGCTGTTTTTT.

V and J are TRBV12-3 or TRBV12-4 and TRBJ1-1; D unresolved. The CDR3 spans 13 residues. Trimming stripped 2 bases from V and 5 bases from J, with 9 bases between. Written as DNA, the CDR3 is TGTGCCAGCAGTTTAAATGAGGGTACTGAAGCTTTCTTT. Translating it yields CASSLNEGTEAFF.

The chain carries TRBV7-3 and TRBJ2-2; 8 bases are a match to TRBD1. J gave up 0 bases and V 6 bases, and 6 bases lay outside the gene matches. CDR1 is SGHTA and CDR2 is FQGTGA in the germline V gene. The CDR3 is 16 residues long. For the CDR3, the DNA is TGTGCCAGCAGACTCGGGACAGGAGCGAACACCGGGGAGCTGTTTTTT. This sequence encodes CASRLGTGANTGELFF.

V usage is TRBV3-1 (or the pseudogene TRBV3-2) and J usage is TRBJ2-7, with D unresolved. V was clipped by 4 bases and J by 3 bases, with 13 bases between them. This CDR3 contains 14 residues. Germline lookup yields CDR1 LGHDT and CDR2 YNNKEL (reference sequence). For the CDR3, the DNA is TGTGCCAGCAGCCTCCGTGAGACTGGCTACGAGCAGTACTTC. Translated: CASSLRETGYEQYF.